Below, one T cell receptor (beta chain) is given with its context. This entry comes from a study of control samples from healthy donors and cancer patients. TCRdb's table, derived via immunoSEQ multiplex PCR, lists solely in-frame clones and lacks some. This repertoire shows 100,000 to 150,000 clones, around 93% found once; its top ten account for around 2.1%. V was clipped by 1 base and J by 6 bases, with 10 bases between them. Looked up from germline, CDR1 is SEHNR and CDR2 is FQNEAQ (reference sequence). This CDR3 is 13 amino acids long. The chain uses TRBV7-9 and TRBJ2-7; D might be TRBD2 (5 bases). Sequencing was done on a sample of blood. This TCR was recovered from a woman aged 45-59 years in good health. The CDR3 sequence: CASSLGGEIEQYF. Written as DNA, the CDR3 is TGTGCCAGCAGCTTAGGTGGGGAGATCGAGCAGTACTTC.